The 13 T cell receptor beta chains below come from one sample, sequenced in a study of vaccination and CD4 T cells after COVID-19. The treatment here: 10-day PBMC culture with coronavirus spike peptide pools or control peptides (ViraFEST assay). Which antigens these TCRs recognize remains unknown. At the Johns Hopkins FTIC core, DNA taken from cultured CD4+ T cells was sequenced by way of the Oncomine TCR Beta short-read assay. TCRdb independently ran MiXCR on the PCR reads; one entry per CDR3 protein. The data show 10,000 to 13,000 distinct CDR3 sequences, roughly half seen once. The sequenced sample was CD4+ T cells from blood, cultured in vitro. The receptors shown here come from a human donor who had recovered from COVID-19.

This clonotype has more than one count but fewer than ten. The chain employs TRBV30 and TRBJ2-5; 14 positions agree with TRBD2. The CDR3 runs 16 residues. V was pared by 7 bases and J by 5 bases, with 12 bases of the junction left unmatched. Germline assignment: CDR1 GTSNPN and CDR2 SVGIG (reference sequence). Written as DNA, the CDR3 is TGTGCCTCCCCATGGAGACTAGCGGGAGGGGTCGAGACCCAGTACTTC. This encodes CASPWRLAGGVETQYF.

V is TRBV30 and J is TRBJ2-5, with 7 nucleotides matching TRBD2. Germline V gene data show CDR1 as GTSNPN and CDR2 as SVGIG (reference sequence). V lost 0 bases to trimming and J lost 3 bases; unmatched junction nucleotides: 7. The CDR3 spans 15 residues. CDR3 coding DNA: TGTGCCTGGAGTGTACCGGGGGGACTCAAAGAGACCCAGTACTTC. This translates into CAWSVPGGLKETQYF.

The gene calls are TRBV30 and TRBJ2-7, with 7 bases identical to TRBD2. Looked up from germline, CDR1 is GTSNPN and CDR2 is SVGIG (reference sequence). CDR3 length equals 14 residues. J was trimmed by 4 bases and V by 2 bases; bases with no gene match: 8. The CDR3 loop is CAWSFGTITYEQYF. CDR3 sequence (DNA): TGTGCCTGGAGTTTCGGGACTATCACTTACGAGCAGTACTTC.

The CDR3 coding sequence is TGTGCCAGCAGTCTTGGGAGGAGGGAAATAGACACAGATACGCAGTATTTT. This translates into CASSLGRREIDTDTQYF. The chain combines TRBV11-3 with TRBJ2-3; D might be TRBD2 (6 bases). The V end lost 6 bases, the J end lost 2 bases, and 21 bases lay between the germline ends. CDR3 length: 17 amino acids. Per germline, CDR1 SGHNT and CDR2 YENEEA. Combining the CDR3 with reference TRBV11-3 and TRBJ2-3 gives the whole variable domain EAGVVQSPRYKIIEKKQPVAFWCNPISGHNTLYWYLQNLGQGPELLIRYENEEAVDDSQLPKDRFSAERLKGVDSTLKIQPAELGDSAVYLCASSLGRREIDTDTQYFGPGTRLTVL.

This CDR3 reads CSARSQRRGQETQYF. DNA for the CDR3: TGCAGTGCTAGATCACAGCGGAGGGGCCAAGAGACCCAGTACTTC. The V gene is TRBV20-1, the J gene TRBJ2-5; TRBD2 might be the D (6 bases). The CDR3 sequence is 15 residues long. The germline V gene encodes CDR1 DFQATT and CDR2 SNEGSKA (reference sequence). V gave up 2 bases and J gave up 1 base, with 14 bases separating them.

V usage is TRBV5-1 and J usage is TRBJ1-2, with D perhaps TRBD1 (5 bases). The CDR3 covers 14 residues. The germline V gene has CDR1 SGHRS and CDR2 YFSETQ. Trimming took 3 bases from V and 6 from J, leaving 15 bases between them. CDR3 sequence: CASSYGWRGHGYTF. CDR3 nucleotide sequence: TGCGCCAGCAGCTATGGGTGGAGGGGACATGGCTACACCTTC.

The chain links TRBV7-9 to TRBJ1-2; 10 bases are a match to TRBD1. Germline-derived CDR1 and CDR2 are SEHNR and FQNEAQ (reference sequence). With V trimmed by 5 bases and J by 1 base, 4 bases remained unmatched. This CDR3 has 15 amino acids. The CDR3 spells CASSGRTGGNYGYTF. The DNA of the CDR3 is TGTGCCAGCAGCGGACGGACAGGGGGTAACTATGGCTACACCTTC.

This clonotype was counted a few times. The rearrangement joins TRBV20-1 to TRBJ2-5; TRBD2 aligns across 8 bases. This CDR3 contains 14 residues. Looked up from germline, CDR1 is DFQATT and CDR2 is SNEGSKA (reference sequence). V lost 6 bases, J lost 7 bases, and 13 bases stayed unmatched. CDR3 protein: CSAITSGHGGTQYF. DNA for the CDR3: TGCAGTGCCATAACTAGCGGCCATGGGGGGACCCAGTACTTC.

The CDR3 nucleotides read TGTGCCAGCAGAGGCCATTCAGGGCTCGGGCAAGAGACCCAGTACTTC. Amino acid sequence: CASRGHSGLGQETQYF. This rearrangement joins TRBV28 to TRBJ2-5; possible D gene TRBD1, 5 bases. This CDR3 is built from 16 residues. Trimming took 6 bases from V and 2 from J, leaving 19 bases between them. Germline V CDR1 and CDR2: MDHEN, SYDVKM. Supplemented by reference TRBV28 and TRBJ2-5, the full variable domain reads DVKVTQSSRYLVKRTGEKVFLECVQDMDHENMFWYRQDPGLGLRLIYFSYDVKMKEKGDIPEGYSVSREKKERFSLILESASTNQTSMYLCASRGHSGLGQETQYFGPGTRLLVL.

The chain links TRBV10-2 to TRBJ2-7; D is perhaps TRBD1 or TRBD2 (6 bases each). The V gene lost 7 bases and the J gene lost 2 bases, with 9 bases spanning the gap. Germline assignment: CDR1 WSHSY and CDR2 SAAADI. This CDR3 spans 12 amino acids. CDR3: CASKGGAYEQYF. The CDR3 DNA follows: TGCGCCAGCAAGGGGGGAGCCTACGAGCAGTACTTC.

This clonotype has a handful of counts. The chain combines TRBV23-1 with TRBJ1-5, with D unclear. TRBV23-1 is an open reading frame whose function is uncertain. This CDR3 has 17 residues. Trimming shortened V by 6 bases and J by 0 bases, and 18 bases separated the two germline ends. The CDR3, as DNA: TGCGCCAGCAGCCAAATGAGGTCGGGGATTAGCAATCAGCCCCAGCATTTT. As protein: CASSQMRSGISNQPQHF.

This clonotype occurred a few times. The chain has TRBV6-5 and TRBJ1-6; 7 positions match TRBD1. Germline-derived CDR1 and CDR2 are MNHEY and SVGAGI. V lost 4 bases to trimming and J lost 7 bases; unmatched junction nucleotides: 7. The CDR3 consists of 15 residues. The CDR3 sequence: CASSWTGTANSPLHF. CDR3 in DNA: TGTGCCAGCAGTTGGACCGGGACAGCAAATTCACCCCTCCACTTT.

V is TRBV20-1 and J is TRBJ1-1; the match to TRBD1 covers 8 bases. Looked up from germline, CDR1 is DFQATT and CDR2 is SNEGSKA (reference sequence). V trimming: 4 bases; J trimming: 4 bases; junction bases outside the gene matches: 11. This CDR3 contains 15 residues. CDR3 DNA: TGCAGTGCTAATACGCACCAGGGGGCCGGCACTGAAGCTTTCTTT. Its translation: CSANTHQGAGTEAFF.